The T cell receptor beta chain described here comes from a study of OX40 agonist ivuxolimab in advanced cancers. Study in general: Each patient was given ivuxolimab into a vein every 2 weeks, at 0.01 to 10 mg/kg.

Systemic immunosuppression or a history of autoimmune disease excluded patients. Clones were sequenced by immunoSEQ multiplex PCR, and TCRdb holds only the in-frame ones, with some missing. Of about 49,000 clones listed, less than 90% were seen once; the top ten hold 52%. The ends lost 2 bases at V and 2 bases at J; junction bases unmatched: 1. Germline V lookup: CDR1 SGHNT, CDR2 YYREEE (reference sequence). The CDR3 runs 14 residues. The rearrangement links TRBV5-4 to TRBJ2-3; 8 bases match TRBD1. The sample in question was CD4+ or CD8+ T cells sorted from blood, obtained in a trial of the OX40 agonist ivuxolimab. This sequence originates from an adult with an advanced solid tumor such as melanoma, head and neck, liver or kidney cancer. The CDR3: CASSFRGPTDTQYF. CDR3 sequence (DNA): TGTGCCAGCAGCTTCAGGGGGCCCACAGATACGCAGTATTTT. The variable domain in full, with the rest retrieved from reference TRBV5-4 and TRBJ2-3, is ETGVTQSPTHLIKTRGQQVTLRCSSQSGHNTVSWYQQALGQGPQFIFQYYREEENGRGNFPPRFSGLQFPNYSSELNVNALELDDSALYLCASSFRGPTDTQYFGPGTRLTVL.